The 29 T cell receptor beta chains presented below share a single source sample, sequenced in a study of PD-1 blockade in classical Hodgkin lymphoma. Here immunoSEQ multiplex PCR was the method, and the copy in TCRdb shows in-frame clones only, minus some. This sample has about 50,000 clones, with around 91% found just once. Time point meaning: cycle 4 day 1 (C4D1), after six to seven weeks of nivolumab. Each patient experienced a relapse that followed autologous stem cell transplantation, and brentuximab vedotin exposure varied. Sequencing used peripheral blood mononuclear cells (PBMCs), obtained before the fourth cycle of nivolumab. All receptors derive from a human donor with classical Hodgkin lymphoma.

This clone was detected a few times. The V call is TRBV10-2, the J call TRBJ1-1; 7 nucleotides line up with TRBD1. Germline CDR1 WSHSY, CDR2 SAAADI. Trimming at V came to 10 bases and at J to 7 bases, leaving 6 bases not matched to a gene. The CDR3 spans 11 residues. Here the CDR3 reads CATLQGNEAFF. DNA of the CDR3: TGCGCCACTCTACAGGGGAATGAAGCTTTCTTT.

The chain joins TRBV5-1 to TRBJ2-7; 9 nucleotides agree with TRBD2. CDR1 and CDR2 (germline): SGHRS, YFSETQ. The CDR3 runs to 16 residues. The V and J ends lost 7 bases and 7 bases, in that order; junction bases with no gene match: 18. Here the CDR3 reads CASGLRAGGRVGEQYF. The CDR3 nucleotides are TGCGCCAGCGGACTACGAGCGGGAGGAAGGGTGGGGGAGCAGTACTTC.

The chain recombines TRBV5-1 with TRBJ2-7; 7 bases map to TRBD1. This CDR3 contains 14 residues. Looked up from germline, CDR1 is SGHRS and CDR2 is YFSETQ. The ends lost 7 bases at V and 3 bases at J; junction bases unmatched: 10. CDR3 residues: CASHPGQHFYEQYF. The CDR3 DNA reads TGCGCCAGCCACCCGGGACAGCATTTCTACGAGCAGTACTTC.

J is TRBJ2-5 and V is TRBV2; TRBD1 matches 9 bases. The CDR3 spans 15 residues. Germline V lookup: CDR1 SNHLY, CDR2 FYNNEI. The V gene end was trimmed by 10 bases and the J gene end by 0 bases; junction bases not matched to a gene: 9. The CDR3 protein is CATAVGTGYQETQYF. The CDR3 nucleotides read TGTGCCACCGCGGTGGGGACAGGGTACCAAGAGACCCAGTACTTC.

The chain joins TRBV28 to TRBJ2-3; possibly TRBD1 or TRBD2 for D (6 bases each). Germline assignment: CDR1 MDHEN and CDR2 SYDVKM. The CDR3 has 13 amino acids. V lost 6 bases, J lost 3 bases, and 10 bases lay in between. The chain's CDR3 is CASSRGGTDTQYF. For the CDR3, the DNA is TGTGCCAGCAGCCGAGGGGGGACAGATACGCAGTATTTT.

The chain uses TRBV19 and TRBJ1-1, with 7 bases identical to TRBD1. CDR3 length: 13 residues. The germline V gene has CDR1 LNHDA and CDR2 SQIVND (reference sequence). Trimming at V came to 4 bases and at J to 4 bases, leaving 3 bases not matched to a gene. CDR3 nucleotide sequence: TGTGCCAGTAGTAAAGGGACAGCCACTGAAGCTTTCTTT. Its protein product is CASSKGTATEAFF.

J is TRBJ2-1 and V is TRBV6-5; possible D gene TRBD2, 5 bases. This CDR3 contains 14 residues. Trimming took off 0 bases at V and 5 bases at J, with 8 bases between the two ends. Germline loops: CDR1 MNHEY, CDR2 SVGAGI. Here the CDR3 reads CASSYSGLNNEQFF. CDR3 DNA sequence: TGTGCCAGCAGTTACTCTGGACTCAACAATGAGCAGTTCTTC.

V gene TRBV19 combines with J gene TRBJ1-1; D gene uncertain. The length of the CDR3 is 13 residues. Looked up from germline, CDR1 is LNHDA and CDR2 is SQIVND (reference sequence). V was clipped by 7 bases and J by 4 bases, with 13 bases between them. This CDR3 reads CASNLAEGTEAFF. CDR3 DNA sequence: TGTGCCAGTAATTTGGCAGAAGGCACTGAAGCTTTCTTT.

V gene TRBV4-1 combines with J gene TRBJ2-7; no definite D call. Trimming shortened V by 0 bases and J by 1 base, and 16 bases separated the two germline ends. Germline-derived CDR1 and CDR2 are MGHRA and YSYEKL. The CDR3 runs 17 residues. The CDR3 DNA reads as TGCGCCAGCAGCCAAGATCCCGATAGGTTGGGGTCCTACGAGCAGTACTTC. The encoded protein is CASSQDPDRLGSYEQYF.

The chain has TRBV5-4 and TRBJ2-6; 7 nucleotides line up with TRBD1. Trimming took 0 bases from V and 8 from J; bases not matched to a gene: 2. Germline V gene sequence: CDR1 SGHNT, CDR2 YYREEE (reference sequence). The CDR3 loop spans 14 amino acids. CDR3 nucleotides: TGTGCCAGCAGCTTGGAGGGGGCGTCCAACGTCCTGACTTTC. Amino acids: CASSLEGASNVLTF.

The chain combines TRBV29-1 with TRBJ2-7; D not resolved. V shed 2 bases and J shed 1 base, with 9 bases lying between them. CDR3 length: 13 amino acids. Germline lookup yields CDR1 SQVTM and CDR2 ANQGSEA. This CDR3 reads CSVETDVSYEQYF. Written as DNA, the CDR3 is TGCAGCGTTGAAACGGATGTTTCCTACGAGCAGTACTTC.

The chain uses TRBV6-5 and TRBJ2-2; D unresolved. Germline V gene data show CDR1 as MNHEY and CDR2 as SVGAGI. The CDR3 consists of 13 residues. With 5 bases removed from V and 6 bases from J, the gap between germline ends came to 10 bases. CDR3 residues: CASSPQLAGELFF. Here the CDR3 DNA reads TGTGCCAGCAGTCCGCAGCTCGCCGGGGAGCTGTTTTTT.

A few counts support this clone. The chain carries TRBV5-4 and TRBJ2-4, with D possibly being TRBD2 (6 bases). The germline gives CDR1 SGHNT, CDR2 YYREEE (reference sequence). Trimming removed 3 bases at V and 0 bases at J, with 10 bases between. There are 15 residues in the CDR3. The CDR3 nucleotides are TGTGCCAGCAGCTCAGCGGGTGTAGCCAAAAACATTCAGTACTTC. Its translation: CASSSAGVAKNIQYF.

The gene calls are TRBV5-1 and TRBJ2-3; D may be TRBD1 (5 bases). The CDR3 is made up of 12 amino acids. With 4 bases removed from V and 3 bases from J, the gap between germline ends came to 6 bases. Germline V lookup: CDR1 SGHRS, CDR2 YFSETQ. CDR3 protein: CASSPGTDTQYF. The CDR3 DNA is TGCGCCAGCAGCCCAGGGACAGATACGCAGTATTTT.

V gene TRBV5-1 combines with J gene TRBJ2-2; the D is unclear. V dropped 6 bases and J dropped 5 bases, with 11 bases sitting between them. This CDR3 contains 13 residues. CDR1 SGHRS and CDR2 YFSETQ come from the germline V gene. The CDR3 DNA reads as TGCGCCAGCACCCTTTTGGGGACCGGGGAGCTGTTTTTT. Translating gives CASTLLGTGELFF.

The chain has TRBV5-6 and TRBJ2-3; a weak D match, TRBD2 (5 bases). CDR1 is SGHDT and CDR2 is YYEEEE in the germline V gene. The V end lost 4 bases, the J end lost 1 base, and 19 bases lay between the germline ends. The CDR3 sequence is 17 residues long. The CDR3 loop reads CASSRRTFSPGTDTQYF. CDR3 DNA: TGTGCCAGCAGCCGTCGGACTTTCTCCCCTGGCACAGATACGCAGTATTTT. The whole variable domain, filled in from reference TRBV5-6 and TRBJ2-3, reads DAGVTQSPTHLIKTRGQQVTLRCSPKSGHDTVSWYQQALGQGPQFIFQYYEEEERQRGNFPDRFSGHQFPNYSSELNVNALLLGDSALYLCASSRRTFSPGTDTQYFGPGTRLTVL.

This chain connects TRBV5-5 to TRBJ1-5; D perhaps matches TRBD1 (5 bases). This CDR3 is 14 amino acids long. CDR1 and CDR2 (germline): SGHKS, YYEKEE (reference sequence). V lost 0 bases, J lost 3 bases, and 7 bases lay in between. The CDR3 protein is CASSLGQLNQPQHF. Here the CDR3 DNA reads TGTGCCAGCAGCTTGGGACAGCTCAATCAGCCCCAGCATTTT. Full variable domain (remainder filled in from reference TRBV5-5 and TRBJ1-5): DAGVTQSPTHLIKTRGQQVTLRCSPISGHKSVSWYQQVLGQGPQFIFQYYEKEERGRGNFPDRFSARQFPNYSSELNVNALLLGDSALYLCASSLGQLNQPQHFGDGTRLSIL.

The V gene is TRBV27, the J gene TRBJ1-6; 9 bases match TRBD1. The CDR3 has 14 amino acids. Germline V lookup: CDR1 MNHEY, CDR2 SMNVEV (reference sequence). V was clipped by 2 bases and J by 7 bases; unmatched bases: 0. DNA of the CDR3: TGTGCCAGCAGTTTAACAGGGGGCAATTCACCCCTCCACTTT. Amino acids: CASSLTGGNSPLHF.

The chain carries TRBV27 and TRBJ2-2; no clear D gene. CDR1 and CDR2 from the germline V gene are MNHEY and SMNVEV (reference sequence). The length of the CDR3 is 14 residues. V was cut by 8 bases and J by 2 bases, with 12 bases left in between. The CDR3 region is CASGSPDNTGELFF. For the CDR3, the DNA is TGTGCCAGCGGGTCCCCAGATAACACCGGGGAGCTGTTTTTT.

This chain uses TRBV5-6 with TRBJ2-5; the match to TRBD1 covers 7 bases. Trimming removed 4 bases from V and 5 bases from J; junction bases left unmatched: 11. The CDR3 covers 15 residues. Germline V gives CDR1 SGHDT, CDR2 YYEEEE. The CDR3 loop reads CASSRQGRKGETQYF. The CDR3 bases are TGTGCCAGCAGCCGACAGGGTAGGAAGGGGGAGACCCAGTACTTC. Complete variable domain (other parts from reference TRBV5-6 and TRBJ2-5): DAGVTQSPTHLIKTRGQQVTLRCSPKSGHDTVSWYQQALGQGPQFIFQYYEEEERQRGNFPDRFSGHQFPNYSSELNVNALLLGDSALYLCASSRQGRKGETQYFGPGTRLLVL.

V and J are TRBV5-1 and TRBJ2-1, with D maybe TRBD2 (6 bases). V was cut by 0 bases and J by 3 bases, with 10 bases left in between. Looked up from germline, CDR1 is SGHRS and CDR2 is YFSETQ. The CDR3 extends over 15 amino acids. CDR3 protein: CASSLDGRNYNEQFF. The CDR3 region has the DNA TGCGCCAGCAGCTTGGACGGGAGAAACTACAATGAGCAGTTCTTC.

CDR3 region: CASSSDRGLHVPQHF. The CDR3 nucleotides are TGTGCCAGCTCATCGGACAGGGGCCTTCATGTGCCCCAGCATTTT. The chain recombines TRBV18 with TRBJ1-5, with 9 positions matching TRBD1. J lost 9 bases, V lost 5 bases, and 11 bases had no gene match. Germline V gene sequence: CDR1 KGHSH, CDR2 LQKENI. CDR3 size: 15 residues.

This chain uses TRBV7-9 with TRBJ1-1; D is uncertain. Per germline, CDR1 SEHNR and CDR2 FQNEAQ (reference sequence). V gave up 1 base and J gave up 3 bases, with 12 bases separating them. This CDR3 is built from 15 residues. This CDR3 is CASSLDPGGHTEAFF. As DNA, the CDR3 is TGTGCCAGCAGCTTAGACCCGGGCGGGCACACTGAAGCTTTCTTT. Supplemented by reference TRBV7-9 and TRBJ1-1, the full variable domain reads DTGVSQNPRHKITKRGQNVTFRCDPISEHNRLYWYRQTLGQGPEFLTYFQNEAQLEKSRLLSDRFSAERPKGSFSTLEIQRTEQGDSAMYLCASSLDPGGHTEAFFGQGTRLTVV.

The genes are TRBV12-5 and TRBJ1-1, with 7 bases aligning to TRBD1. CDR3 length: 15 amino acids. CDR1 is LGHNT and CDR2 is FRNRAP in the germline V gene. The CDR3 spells CASDDDRVLYTEAFF. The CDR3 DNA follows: TGTGCGAGCGACGACGACAGGGTGTTGTACACTGAAGCTTTCTTT.

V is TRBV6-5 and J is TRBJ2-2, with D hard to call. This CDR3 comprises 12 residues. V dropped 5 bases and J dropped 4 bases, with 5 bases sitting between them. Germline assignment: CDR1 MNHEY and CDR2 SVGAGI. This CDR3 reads CASSRSTGELFF. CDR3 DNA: TGTGCCAGCAGTCGGAGCACCGGGGAGCTGTTTTTT.

The CDR3 protein is CASSPGSGIHTGELFF. The CDR3 DNA reads TGTGCCAGCAGTCCAGGGAGTGGGATTCACACCGGGGAGCTGTTTTTT. The rearrangement links TRBV4-2 to TRBJ2-2; D is perhaps TRBD1 or TRBD2 (5 bases each). Germline CDR1 LGHNA, CDR2 YNFKEQ. Trimming took off 6 bases at V and 3 bases at J, with 17 bases between the two ends. This CDR3 is 16 amino acids long.

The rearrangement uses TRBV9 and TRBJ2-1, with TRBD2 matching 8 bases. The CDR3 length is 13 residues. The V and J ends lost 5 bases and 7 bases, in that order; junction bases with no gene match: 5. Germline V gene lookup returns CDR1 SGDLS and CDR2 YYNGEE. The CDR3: CASRRGEYNEQFF. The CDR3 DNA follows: TGTGCCAGCAGGCGGGGGGAGTATAATGAGCAGTTCTTC.

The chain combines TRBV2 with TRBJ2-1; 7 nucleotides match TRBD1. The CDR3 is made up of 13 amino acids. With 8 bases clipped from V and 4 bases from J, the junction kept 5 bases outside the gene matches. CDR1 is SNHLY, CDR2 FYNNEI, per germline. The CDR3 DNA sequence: TGTGCCAGCGGGACAGATCCTTACAATGAGCAGTTCTTC. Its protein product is CASGTDPYNEQFF. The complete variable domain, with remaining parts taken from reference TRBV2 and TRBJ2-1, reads EPEVTQTPSHQVTQMGQEVILRCVPISNHLYFYWYRQILGQKVEFLVSFYNNEISEKSEIFDDQFSVERPDGSNFTLKIRSTKLEDSAMYFCASGTDPYNEQFFGPGTRLTVL.

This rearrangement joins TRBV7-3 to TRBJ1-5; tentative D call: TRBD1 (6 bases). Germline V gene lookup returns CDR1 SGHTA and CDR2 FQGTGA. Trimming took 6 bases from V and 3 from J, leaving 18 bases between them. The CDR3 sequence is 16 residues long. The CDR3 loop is CASRHKVTGFNQPQHF. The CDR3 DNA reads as TGTGCCAGCAGACATAAGGTAACAGGGTTCAATCAGCCCCAGCATTTT.